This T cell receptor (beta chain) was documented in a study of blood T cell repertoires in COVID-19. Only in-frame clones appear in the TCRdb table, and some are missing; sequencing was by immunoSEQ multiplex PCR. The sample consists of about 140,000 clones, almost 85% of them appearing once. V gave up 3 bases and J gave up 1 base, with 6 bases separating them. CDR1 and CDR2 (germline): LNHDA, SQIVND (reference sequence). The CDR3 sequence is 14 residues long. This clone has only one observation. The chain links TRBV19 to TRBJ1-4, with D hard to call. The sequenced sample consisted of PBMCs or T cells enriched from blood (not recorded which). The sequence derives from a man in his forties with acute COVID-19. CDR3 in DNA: TGTGCCAGTAGTATCAGAGGAACTAATGAAAAACTGTTTTTT. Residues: CASSIRGTNEKLFF.